These 8 T cell receptor beta chains were all obtained from the same sample, sequenced in a study of vaccination effects on CD4 cells after COVID-19. These receptors' antigens are unknown. Pools of viral peptides were used by the ViraFEST assay to expand antigen-specific CD4+ T cells ahead of sequencing. Isolation of CD4+ T cells took place after about nine days of culture. Among the vaccine recipients, none had a prior SARS-CoV-2 infection, and nucleocapsid antibodies were negative. Produced via immunoSEQ multiplex PCR; TCRdb's table is partial and in-frame only. The repertoire holds approximately 50,000 clones, 75% to 80% seen once, with roughly 5.6% in the top ten. The sample consisted of CD4+ T cells from PBMCs cultured with HCoV-OC43 spike peptides, taken before COVID-19 vaccination. Noted subset: HCoV-OC43 spike overlapping peptide pool stimulation. The receptor set was obtained from a human donor who received a COVID-19 vaccine.

As DNA, the CDR3 is TGTGCCAGCTCACCACCGACAGGGGGCTTCGATACGCAGTATTTT. Amino acid sequence: CASSPPTGGFDTQYF. V is TRBV18 and J is TRBJ2-3; TRBD1 agrees at 10 bases. After removal of 0 bases from V and 6 bases from J, the junction contained 3 bases not matched to a gene. The germline CDR1 and CDR2 sequences are KGHSH and LQKENI. This CDR3 comprises 15 residues.

This clone was detected a few times. The rearrangement joins TRBV29-1 to TRBJ1-1; no reliable D call. CDR1 and CDR2 (germline): SQVTM, ANQGSEA. V dropped 6 bases and J dropped 0 bases, with 14 bases sitting between them. This CDR3 contains 14 residues. The DNA of the CDR3 is TGCAGCGTATTTAAACCGGGCTTGAACACTGAAGCTTTCTTT. This sequence encodes CSVFKPGLNTEAFF.

The gene calls are TRBV7-2 and TRBJ2-3; D not certain. The CDR3 is 13 residues long. Trimming stripped 9 bases from V and 4 bases from J, with 14 bases between. Per germline, CDR1 SGHTA and CDR2 FQGNSA. In DNA form, the CDR3 reads TGTGCCAGTACTGGCCAGGTGGCAGATACGCAGTATTTT. The encoded protein is CASTGQVADTQYF.

This chain links TRBV7-2 with TRBJ2-5; 10 nucleotides agree with TRBD1. The CDR3 covers 17 residues. The J segment lost 2 bases and the V segment lost 5 bases, leaving 11 bases of the junction unmatched. In germline, CDR1 is SGHTA, CDR2 FQGNSA. The chain's CDR3 is CASSPGTGALFQETQYF. The CDR3 DNA reads TGTGCCAGCAGCCCAGGGACAGGGGCGCTCTTTCAAGAGACCCAGTACTTC.

The chain carries TRBV24-1 and TRBJ2-5; 7 nucleotides match TRBD2. This CDR3 is built from 15 residues. After removal of 3 bases from V and 5 bases from J, the junction contained 8 bases not matched to a gene. The germline V gene encodes CDR1 KGHDR and CDR2 SFDVKD. The CDR3 loop is CATSDPSGAGETQYF. Written as DNA, the CDR3 is TGTGCCACCAGTGATCCCAGCGGGGCCGGGGAGACCCAGTACTTC.

The chain recombines TRBV7-3 with TRBJ2-3, with a possible D match to TRBD2 (6 bases). CDR1 and CDR2 from the germline V gene are SGHTA and FQGTGA. The CDR3 has 15 residues. Trimming removed 1 base from V and 6 bases from J, with 14 bases in between. The CDR3 is CASSLRGGVWDTQYF. The DNA of the CDR3 is TGTGCCAGCAGCTTAAGGGGCGGGGTCTGGGATACGCAGTATTTT.

The genes are TRBV4-2 and TRBJ2-1; TRBD2 might be the D (6 bases). V was trimmed by 1 base and J by 3 bases, leaving 16 bases between them. This CDR3 region has 17 residues. Per the germline V gene, CDR1 is LGHNA and CDR2 is YNFKEQ. CDR3 protein: CASSQARTEGLYNEQFF. CDR3 sequence (DNA): TGTGCCAGCAGCCAAGCTCGGACGGAGGGGCTCTACAATGAGCAGTTCTTC.

The CDR3 sequence: CASSLSRNTEAFF. In DNA, the CDR3 is TGTGCCAGCAGTTTATCGAGGAACACTGAAGCTTTCTTT. The rearrangement links TRBV27 to TRBJ1-1; D remains ambiguous. V lost 0 bases and J 1 base, leaving 3 bases between the germline ends. This CDR3 contains 13 residues. The germline V gene encodes CDR1 MNHEY and CDR2 SMNVEV (reference sequence).